This T cell receptor (beta chain) was documented in a study of cytomegalovirus exposure and HLA in healthy donors. The CDR3 extends over 14 amino acids. The ends lost 5 bases at V and 2 bases at J; junction bases unmatched: 4. The germline V gene has CDR1 SEHNR and CDR2 FQNEAQ (reference sequence). 60 Vbeta and 13 Jbeta primers were used in PCR. TCRdb's copy holds only in-frame clones and misses some; the assay was immunoSEQ multiplex PCR. This sample's clone table lists almost 45,000 clones. Material: PBMCs. The rearrangement links TRBV7-9 to TRBJ1-2, with TRBD1 matching over 8 bases. The source of this sequence is a male donor in good health and CMV-seronegative. The CDR3: CASSQGQDNYGYTF. In DNA form, the CDR3 reads TGTGCCAGCAGCCAGGGACAGGACAACTATGGCTACACCTTC.